The present T cell receptor (beta chain) was sequenced within a study of T-cell reconstitution after alpha-beta-depleted transplantation in children (dated by TCRdb to 2016 to 2018). As for the study more broadly: The study quantitatively tracked T-cell immune reconstitution after TCRalphabeta/CD19-depleted allogeneic hematopoietic cell transplantation in children using TCR repertoire profiling. Points the paper makes about the study in general: The high TCRbeta diversity at day 60 in some patients was ascribed to recipient T cells and intrathymic progenitors that had survived conditioning. Hyperexpanded clone frequencies declined over subsequent months; after one year, T-cell counts and TCRbeta diversity were mostly attributed to newly produced T cells. Apparently early alphabetaT-cell count recovery about two months after transplant reportedly relied on only several hundred rapidly expanded clones derived from non-depleted graft cells.

Relative to germline, V is missing 6 bases and J is missing 2 bases, with 9 bases of the junction outside any gene match. Including cysteine and phenylalanine, the CDR3 has 15 amino acids. The kept DNA is CDR3 alone, 45 bases in frame from the first base. CDR1 and CDR2 were assigned from the germline V gene as WSHSY and SAAADI. The sample's treatment or condition label, decoded: allogeneic hematopoietic cell transplantation with graft depleted of TCRalphabeta T cells and CD19 B cells. The transplant recipients were children given TCRalphabeta/CD19-depleted allogeneic hematopoietic cell grafts. Libraries were constructed by PCR. The data were produced on an Illumina HiSeq 2500. To normalize quantification of the TCRbeta repertoire, the TCR libraries were built with molecular barcoding that relied on unique molecular identifiers. TCRdb reprocessed the public reads (quality trimming at Q25 with fastp, clone calling with MiXCR) and kept in-frame beta chains. All rows with the same CDR3 protein become a single entry with the most common DNA and genes. The sample has about a million distinct CDR3 sequences on record, 25% to 35% of them singletons. The leading ten clones occupy roughly 27% of the sample.

On this clonotype: It lacks a known antigen. Base qualities are not recorded, but no much larger clone differs from it by a single base.

Sequenced material: PBMCs, mostly from graft donor cells, taken 360 days after TCRalphabeta/CD19-depleted stem cell transplant. The rearranged segments are TRBV10-2 and TRBJ1-2, and 7 junction bases match TRBD1. The clonotype was recovered from a boy under two years old who had a stem cell transplant for SCID, so the T cells may come from the graft donor. The CDR3 has the sequence CASSQRGQTNYGYTF. The nucleotide sequence reads as follows: TGCGCCAGCAGCCAGAGGGGACAGACAAACTATGGCTACACCTTC.